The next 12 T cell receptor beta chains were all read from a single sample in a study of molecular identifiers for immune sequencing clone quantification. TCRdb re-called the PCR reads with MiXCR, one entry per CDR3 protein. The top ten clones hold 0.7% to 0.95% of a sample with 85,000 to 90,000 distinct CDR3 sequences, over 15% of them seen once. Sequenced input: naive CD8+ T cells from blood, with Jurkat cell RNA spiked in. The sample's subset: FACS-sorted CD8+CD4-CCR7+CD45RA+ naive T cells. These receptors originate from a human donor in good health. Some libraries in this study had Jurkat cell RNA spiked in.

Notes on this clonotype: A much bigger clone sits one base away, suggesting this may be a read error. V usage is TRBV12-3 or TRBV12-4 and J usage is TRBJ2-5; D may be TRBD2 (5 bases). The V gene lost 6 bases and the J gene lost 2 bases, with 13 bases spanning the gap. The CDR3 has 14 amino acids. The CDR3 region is CASSSITSQETQYF. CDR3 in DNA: TGTGCCAGCAGCTCGATTACTAGTCAAGAGACCCAGTACTTC.

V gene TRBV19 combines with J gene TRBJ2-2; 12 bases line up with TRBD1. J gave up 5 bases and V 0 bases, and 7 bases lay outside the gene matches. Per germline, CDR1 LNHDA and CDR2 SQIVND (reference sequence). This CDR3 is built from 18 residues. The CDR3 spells CASSIERDRGRNTGELFF. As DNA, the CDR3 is TGTGCCAGTAGTATAGAAAGGGACAGGGGGCGAAATACCGGGGAGCTGTTTTTT.

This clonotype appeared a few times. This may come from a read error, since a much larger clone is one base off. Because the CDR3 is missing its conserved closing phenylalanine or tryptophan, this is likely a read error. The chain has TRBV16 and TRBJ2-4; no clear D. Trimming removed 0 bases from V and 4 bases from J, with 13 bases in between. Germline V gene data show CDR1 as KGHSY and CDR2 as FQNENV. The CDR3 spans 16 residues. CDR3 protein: CASSQSSTEGKNIQYL. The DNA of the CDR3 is TGTGCCAGCAGCCAATCGTCGACCGAAGGAAAAAACATTCAGTACCTC.

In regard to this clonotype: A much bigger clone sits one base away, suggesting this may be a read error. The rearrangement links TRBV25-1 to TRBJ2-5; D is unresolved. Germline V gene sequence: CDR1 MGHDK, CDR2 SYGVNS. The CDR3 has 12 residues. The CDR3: CASSELRETRYF. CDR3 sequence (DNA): TGTGCCAGCAGTGAATTACGAGAGACCCGGTACTTC.

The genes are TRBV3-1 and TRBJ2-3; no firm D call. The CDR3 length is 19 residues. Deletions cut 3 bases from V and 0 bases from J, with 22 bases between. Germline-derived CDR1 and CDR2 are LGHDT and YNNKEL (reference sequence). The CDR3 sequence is CASSHPQEWHTASTDTQYF. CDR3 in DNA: TGTGCCAGCAGCCATCCCCAGGAGTGGCATACTGCTAGCACAGATACGCAGTATTTT.

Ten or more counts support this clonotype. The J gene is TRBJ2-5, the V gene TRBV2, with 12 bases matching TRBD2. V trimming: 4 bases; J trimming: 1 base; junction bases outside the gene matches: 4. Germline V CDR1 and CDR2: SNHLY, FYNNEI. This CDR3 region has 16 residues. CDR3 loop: CASSAQTSGSQETQYF. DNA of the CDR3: TGTGCCAGCAGTGCTCAGACTAGCGGGAGCCAAGAGACCCAGTACTTC.

The CDR3, as DNA: TGCAGCGTTGAAGAAGGAGGGACAGGGAGGACTGAAGCTTTCTTT. Its translation: CSVEEGGTGRTEAFF. This chain uses TRBV29-1 with TRBJ1-1, with TRBD1 matching 9 bases. This CDR3 is 15 amino acids long. Trimming cost V 0 bases and J 5 bases; bases outside gene matches: 7. Germline CDR1 reads SQVTM; CDR2 reads ANQGSEA.

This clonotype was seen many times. CDR3 in DNA: TGTGCCAGCAGTTTAGTCGAGGTTGGCACAGATACGCAGTATTTT. This encodes CASSLVEVGTDTQYF. The chain combines TRBV12-3 or TRBV12-4 with TRBJ2-3; D is ambiguous. Trimming left V 1 base short and J 1 base short, with 9 bases between. This CDR3 has 15 residues.

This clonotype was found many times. The CDR3 DNA reads TGTGCCAGCGGCGGGGGCGGCACCGGGGAGCTGTTTTTT. As protein: CASGGGGTGELFF. V usage is TRBV9 and J usage is TRBJ2-2; TRBD2 might be the D (7 bases). Germline CDR1 is SGDLS and CDR2 is YYNGEE. The ends were cut back, 7 bases at V and 4 bases at J, with 11 bases in the middle. The CDR3 extends over 13 amino acids.

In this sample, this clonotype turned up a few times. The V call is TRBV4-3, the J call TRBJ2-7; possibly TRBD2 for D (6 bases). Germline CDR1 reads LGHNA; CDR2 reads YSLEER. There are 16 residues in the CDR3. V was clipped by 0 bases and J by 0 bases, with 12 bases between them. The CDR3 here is CASSQDGTSSSYEQYF. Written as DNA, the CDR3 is TGCGCCAGCAGCCAAGATGGGACTTCCAGCTCCTACGAGCAGTACTTC.

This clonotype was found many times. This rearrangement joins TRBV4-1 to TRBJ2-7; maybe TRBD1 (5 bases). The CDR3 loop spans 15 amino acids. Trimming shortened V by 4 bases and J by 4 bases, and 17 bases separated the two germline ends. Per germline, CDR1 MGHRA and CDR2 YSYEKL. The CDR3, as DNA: TGCGCCAGCAGCCCTCGGGCAGGGATAGGGTACGAGCAGTACTTC. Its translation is CASSPRAGIGYEQYF.

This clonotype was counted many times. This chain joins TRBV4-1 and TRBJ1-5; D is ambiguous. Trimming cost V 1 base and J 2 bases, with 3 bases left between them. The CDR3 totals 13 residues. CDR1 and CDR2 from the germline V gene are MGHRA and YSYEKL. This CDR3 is CASSQVGNQPQHF. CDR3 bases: TGCGCCAGCAGCCAAGTGGGCAATCAGCCCCAGCATTTT.